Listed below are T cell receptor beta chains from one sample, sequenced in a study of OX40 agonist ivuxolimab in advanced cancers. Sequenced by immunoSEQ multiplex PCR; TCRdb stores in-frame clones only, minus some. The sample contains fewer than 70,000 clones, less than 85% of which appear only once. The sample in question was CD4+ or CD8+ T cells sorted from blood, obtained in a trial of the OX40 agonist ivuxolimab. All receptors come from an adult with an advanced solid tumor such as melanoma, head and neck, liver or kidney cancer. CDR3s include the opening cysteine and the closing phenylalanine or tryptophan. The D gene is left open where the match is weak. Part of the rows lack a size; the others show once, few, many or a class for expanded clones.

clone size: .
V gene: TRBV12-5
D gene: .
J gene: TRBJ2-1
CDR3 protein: CASGLDSNEQFF
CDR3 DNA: TGTGCTAGTGGTTTGGATTCCAATGAGCAGTTCTTC

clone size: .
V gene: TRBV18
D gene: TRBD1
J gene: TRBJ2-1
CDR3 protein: CASSPYQGVYNEQFF
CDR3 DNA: TGTGCCAGCTCACCGTACCAGGGGGTCTACAATGAGCAGTTCTTC

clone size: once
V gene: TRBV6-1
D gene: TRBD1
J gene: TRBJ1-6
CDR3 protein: CASSAGQGGNSPLHF
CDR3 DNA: TGTGCCAGCAGCGCCGGACAGGGGGGCAATTCACCCCTCCACTTT

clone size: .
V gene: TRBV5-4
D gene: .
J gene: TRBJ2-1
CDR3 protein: CASSLGGGTGVYNEQFF
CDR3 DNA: TGTGCCAGCAGCTTGGGCGGAGGGACGGGGGTGTACAATGAGCAGTTCTTC

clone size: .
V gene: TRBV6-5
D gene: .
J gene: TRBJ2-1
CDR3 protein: CASKTTYNEQFF
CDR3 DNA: TGTGCCAGCAAGACCACCTACAATGAGCAGTTCTTC

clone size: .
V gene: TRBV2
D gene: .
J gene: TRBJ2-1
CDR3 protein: CASKGGPYNEQFF
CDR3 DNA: TGTGCCAGCAAGGGGGGCCCCTACAATGAGCAGTTCTTC

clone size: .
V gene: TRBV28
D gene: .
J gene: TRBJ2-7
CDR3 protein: CASSLIQGPHEQYF
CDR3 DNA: TGTGCCAGCAGTTTAATACAGGGTCCCCACGAGCAGTACTTC

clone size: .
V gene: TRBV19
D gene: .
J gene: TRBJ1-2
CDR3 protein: CASSIDLGRSYGYTF
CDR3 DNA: TGTGCCAGTAGTATAGATCTCGGGCGATCCTATGGCTACACCTTC

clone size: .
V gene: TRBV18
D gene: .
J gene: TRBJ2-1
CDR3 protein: CASSSPPHEQFF
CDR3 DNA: TGTGCCAGCTCATCACCCCCCCATGAGCAGTTCTTC

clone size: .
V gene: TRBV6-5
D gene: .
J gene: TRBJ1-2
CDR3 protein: CASSISGAGGYGYTF
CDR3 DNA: TGTGCCAGCAGTATAAGTGGGGCGGGCGGCTATGGCTACACCTTC

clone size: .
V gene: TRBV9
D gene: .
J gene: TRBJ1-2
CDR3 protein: CARSGRDGYTF
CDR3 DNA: TGTGCCAGATCCGGACGGGATGGCTACACCTTC

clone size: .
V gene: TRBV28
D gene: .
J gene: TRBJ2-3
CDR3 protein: CASSLGAGGTASTDTQYF
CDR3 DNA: TGTGCCAGCAGTTTAGGGGCAGGTGGGACCGCTAGCACAGATACGCAGTATTTT

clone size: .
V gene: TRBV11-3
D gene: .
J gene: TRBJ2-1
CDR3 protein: CASSFDGGKGGEQFF
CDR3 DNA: TGTGCCAGCAGCTTTGACGGGGGCAAGGGCGGTGAGCAGTTCTTC

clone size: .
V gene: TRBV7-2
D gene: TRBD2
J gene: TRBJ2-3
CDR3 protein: CASNPGLGEDTQYF
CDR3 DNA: TGTGCCAGCAACCCGGGACTAGGGGAAGATACGCAGTATTTT

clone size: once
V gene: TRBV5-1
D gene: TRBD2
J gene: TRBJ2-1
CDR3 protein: CASNPSGNSYNEQFF
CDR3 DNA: TGCGCCAGCAACCCTAGCGGTAACTCCTACAATGAGCAGTTCTTC